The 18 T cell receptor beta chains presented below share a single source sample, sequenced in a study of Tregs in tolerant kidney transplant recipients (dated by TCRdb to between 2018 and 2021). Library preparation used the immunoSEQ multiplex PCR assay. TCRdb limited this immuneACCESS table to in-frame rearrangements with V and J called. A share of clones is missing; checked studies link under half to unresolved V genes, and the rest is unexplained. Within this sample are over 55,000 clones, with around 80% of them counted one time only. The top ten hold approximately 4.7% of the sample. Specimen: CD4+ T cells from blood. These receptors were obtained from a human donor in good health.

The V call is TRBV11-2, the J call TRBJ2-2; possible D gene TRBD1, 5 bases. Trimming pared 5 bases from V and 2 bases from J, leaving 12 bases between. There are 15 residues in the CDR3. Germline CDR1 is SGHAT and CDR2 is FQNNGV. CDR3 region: CASSQGPLNTGELFF. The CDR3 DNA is TGTGCCAGCAGCCAGGGTCCCCTAAACACCGGGGAGCTGTTTTTT.

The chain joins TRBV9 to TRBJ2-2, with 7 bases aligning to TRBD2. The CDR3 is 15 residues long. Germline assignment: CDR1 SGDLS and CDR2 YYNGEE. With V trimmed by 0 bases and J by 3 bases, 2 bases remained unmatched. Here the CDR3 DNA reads TGTGCCAGCAGCGTAGCGGGAGGCTACACCGGGGAGCTGTTTTTT. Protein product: CASSVAGGYTGELFF. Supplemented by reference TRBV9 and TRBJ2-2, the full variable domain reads DSGVTQTPKHLITATGQRVTLRCSPRSGDLSVYWYQQSLDQGLQFLIQYYNGEERAKGNILERFSAQQFPDLHSELNLSSLELGDSALYFCASSVAGGYTGELFFGEGSRLTVL.

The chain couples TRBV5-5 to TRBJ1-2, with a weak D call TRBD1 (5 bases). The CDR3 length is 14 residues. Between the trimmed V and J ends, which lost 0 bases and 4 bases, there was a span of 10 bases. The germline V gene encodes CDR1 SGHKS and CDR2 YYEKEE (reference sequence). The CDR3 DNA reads TGTGCCAGCAGCTTGGAGGGGACGACCTATGGCTACACCTTC. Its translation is CASSLEGTTYGYTF.

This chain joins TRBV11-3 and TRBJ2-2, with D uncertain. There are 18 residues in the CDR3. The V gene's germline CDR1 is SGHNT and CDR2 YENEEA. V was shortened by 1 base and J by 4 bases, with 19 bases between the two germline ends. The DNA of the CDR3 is TGTGCCAGCAGCTTAGGGGTCCCGGGCCAAAAGGGCACCGGGGAGCTGTTTTTT. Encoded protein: CASSLGVPGQKGTGELFF.

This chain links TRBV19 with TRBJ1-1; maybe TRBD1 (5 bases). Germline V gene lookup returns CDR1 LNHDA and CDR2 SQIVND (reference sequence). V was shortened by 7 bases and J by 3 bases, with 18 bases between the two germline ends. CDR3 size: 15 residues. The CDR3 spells CASTRSGLQDTEAFF. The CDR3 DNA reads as TGTGCCAGTACCCGCTCGGGCTTACAGGACACTGAAGCTTTCTTT.

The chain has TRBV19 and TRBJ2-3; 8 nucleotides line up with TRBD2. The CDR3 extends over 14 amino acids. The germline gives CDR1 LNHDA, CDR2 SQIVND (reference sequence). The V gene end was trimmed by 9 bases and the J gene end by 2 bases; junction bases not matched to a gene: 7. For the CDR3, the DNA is TGTGCCAGGCGGGGGGCCAATTCCACAGATACGCAGTATTTT. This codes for CARRGANSTDTQYF.

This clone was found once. The CDR3 is CASSPVGQRLGYTF. DNA for the CDR3: TGTGCCAGCTCACCCGTGGGCCAGCGACTAGGCTACACCTTC. V usage is TRBV18 and J usage is TRBJ1-2; D is ambiguous. The CDR3 has 14 amino acids. CDR1 KGHSH and CDR2 LQKENI come from the germline V gene. The V and J ends lost 3 bases and 8 bases respectively, with 16 bases between them.

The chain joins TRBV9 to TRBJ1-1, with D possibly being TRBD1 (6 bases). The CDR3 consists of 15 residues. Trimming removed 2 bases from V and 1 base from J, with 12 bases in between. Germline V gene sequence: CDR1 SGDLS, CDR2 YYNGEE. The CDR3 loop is CASSVLGQTNTEAFF. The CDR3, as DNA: TGTGCCAGCAGCGTCTTAGGACAGACGAACACTGAAGCTTTCTTT.

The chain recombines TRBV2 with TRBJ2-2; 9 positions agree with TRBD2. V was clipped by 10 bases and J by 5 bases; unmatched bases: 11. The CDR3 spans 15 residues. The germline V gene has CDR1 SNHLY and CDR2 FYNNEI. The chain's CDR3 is CATHETSGGTGELFF. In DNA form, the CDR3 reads TGTGCCACCCATGAAACAAGCGGGGGGACCGGGGAGCTGTTTTTT. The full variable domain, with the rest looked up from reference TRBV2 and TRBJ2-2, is EPEVTQTPSHQVTQMGQEVILRCVPISNHLYFYWYRQILGQKVEFLVSFYNNEISEKSEIFDDQFSVERPDGSNFTLKIRSTKLEDSAMYFCATHETSGGTGELFFGEGSRLTVL.

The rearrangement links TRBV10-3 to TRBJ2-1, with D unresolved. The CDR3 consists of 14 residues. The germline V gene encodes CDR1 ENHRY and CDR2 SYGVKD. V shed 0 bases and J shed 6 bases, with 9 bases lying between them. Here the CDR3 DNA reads TGTGCCATCAGTGAGTCTAGGCCTGGCAATGAGCAGTTCTTC. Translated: CAISESRPGNEQFF.

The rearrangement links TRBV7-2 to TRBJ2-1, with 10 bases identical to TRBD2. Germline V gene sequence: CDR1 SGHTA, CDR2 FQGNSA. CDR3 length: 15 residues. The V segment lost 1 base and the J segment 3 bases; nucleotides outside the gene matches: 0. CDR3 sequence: CASSLGLAGYNEQFF. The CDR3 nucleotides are TGTGCCAGCAGCTTAGGACTAGCGGGCTACAATGAGCAGTTCTTC.

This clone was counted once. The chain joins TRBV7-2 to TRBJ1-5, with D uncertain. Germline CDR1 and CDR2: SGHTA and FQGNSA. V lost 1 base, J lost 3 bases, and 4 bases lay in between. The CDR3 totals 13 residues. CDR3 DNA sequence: TGTGCCAGCAGCTTAGACCACAATCAGCCCCAGCATTTT. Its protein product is CASSLDHNQPQHF. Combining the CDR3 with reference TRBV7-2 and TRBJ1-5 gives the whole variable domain GAGVSQSPSNKVTEKGKDVELRCDPISGHTALYWYRQSLGQGLEFLIYFQGNSAPDKSGLPSDRFSAERTGGSVSTLTIQRTQQEDSAVYLCASSLDHNQPQHFGDGTRLSIL.

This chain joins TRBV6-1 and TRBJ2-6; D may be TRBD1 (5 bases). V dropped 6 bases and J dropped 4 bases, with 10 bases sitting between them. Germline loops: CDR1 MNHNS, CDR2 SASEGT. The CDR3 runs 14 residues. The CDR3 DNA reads TGTGCCAGCAGGCAGGGCTACGGGGCCAACGTCCTGACTTTC. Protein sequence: CASRQGYGANVLTF.

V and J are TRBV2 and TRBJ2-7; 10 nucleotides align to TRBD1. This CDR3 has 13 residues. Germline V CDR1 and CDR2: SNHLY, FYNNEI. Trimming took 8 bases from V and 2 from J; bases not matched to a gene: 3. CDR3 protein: CASGTGVPYEQYF. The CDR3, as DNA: TGTGCCAGCGGGACAGGGGTACCCTACGAGCAGTACTTC.

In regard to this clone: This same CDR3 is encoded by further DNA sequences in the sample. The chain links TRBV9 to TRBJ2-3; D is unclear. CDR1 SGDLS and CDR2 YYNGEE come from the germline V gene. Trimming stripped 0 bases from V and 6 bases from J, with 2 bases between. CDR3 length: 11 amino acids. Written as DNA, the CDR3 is TGTGCCAGCAGCGTAGAGGATACGCAGTATTTT. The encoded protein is CASSVEDTQYF. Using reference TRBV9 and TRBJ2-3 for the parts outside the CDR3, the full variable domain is DSGVTQTPKHLITATGQRVTLRCSPRSGDLSVYWYQQSLDQGLQFLIQYYNGEERAKGNILERFSAQQFPDLHSELNLSSLELGDSALYFCASSVEDTQYFGPGTRLTVL.

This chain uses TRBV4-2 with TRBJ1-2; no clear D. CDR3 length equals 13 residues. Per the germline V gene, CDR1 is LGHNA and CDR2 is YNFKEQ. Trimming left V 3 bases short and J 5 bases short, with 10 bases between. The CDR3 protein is CASSHGGEYGYTF. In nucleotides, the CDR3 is TGTGCCAGCAGCCACGGCGGGGAGTATGGCTACACCTTC.

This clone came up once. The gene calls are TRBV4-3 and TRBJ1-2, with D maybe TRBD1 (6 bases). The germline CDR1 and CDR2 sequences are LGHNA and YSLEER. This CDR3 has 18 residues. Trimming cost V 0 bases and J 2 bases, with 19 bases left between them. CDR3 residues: CASSQEVALGGGNYGYTF. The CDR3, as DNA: TGCGCCAGCAGCCAAGAGGTGGCGTTGGGGGGCGGCAACTATGGCTACACCTTC.

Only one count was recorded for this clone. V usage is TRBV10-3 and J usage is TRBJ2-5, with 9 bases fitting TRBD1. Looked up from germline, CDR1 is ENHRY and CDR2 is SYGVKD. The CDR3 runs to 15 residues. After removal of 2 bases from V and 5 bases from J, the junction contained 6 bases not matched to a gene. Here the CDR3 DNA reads TGTGCCATCAGTGAGGGACAGGGGAGCGGTGAGACCCAGTACTTC. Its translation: CAISEGQGSGETQYF.